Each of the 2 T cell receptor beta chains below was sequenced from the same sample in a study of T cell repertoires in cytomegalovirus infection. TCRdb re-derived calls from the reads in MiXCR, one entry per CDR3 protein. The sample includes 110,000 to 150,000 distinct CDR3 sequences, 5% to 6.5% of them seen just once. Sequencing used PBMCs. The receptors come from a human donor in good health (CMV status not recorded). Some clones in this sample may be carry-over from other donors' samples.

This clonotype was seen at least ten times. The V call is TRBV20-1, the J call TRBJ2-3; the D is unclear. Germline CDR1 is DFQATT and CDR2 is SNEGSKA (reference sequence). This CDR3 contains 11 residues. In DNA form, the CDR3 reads TGCAGAGCCGACCGATTTGAGACGCAGTATTTT. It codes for CRADRFETQYF.

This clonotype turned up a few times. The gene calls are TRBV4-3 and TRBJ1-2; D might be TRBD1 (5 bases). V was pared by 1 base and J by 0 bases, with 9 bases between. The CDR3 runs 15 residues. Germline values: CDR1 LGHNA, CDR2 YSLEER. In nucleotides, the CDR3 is TGCGCCAGCAGCCAAGGGGACCGAACTAACTATGGCTACACCTTC. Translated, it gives CASSQGDRTNYGYTF.